This section outlines one T cell receptor beta chain sequence together with its context. Antigen unknown. The data are from a study of OX40 agonist ivuxolimab in advanced cancers. Across the whole study: Therapy given before enrollment (anti-PD-1, anti-PD-L1 or anti-CTLA-4) was allowed, and around 40% had some. Overall study findings and caveats: CD4+ and CD8+ T cells in blood underwent clonal expansion by week 6 at 0.1 to 3.0 mg/kg.

Method: immunoSEQ multiplex PCR; TCRdb's copy keeps in-frame clones and lacks some. The data hold some 60,000 clones, with 80% to 95% observed a single time. The CDR3 runs 15 residues. Trimming cost V 2 bases and J 8 bases; bases outside gene matches: 12. From germline, CDR1 is SGHRS and CDR2 YFSETQ. The chain has TRBV5-1 and TRBJ1-1, with 7 bases aligning to TRBD1. The sequences come from CD4+ or CD8+ T cells sorted from blood, collected in a trial of the OX40 agonist ivuxolimab. The receptor comes from an adult with an advanced solid tumor such as melanoma, head and neck, liver or kidney cancer. The CDR3 sequence: CASSLIDREYPEAFF. In nucleotides, the CDR3 is TGCGCCAGCAGCTTAATCGACAGGGAATATCCCGAAGCTTTCTTT.